This TCR beta chain was documented in a study of T cells in localized non-small cell lung cancer. This clone occurred once. The antigen remains unidentified. Generated by immunoSEQ multiplex PCR, the TCRdb table keeps only in-frame clones and is missing some. The sample has 41,000 or so clones; more than 85% are singletons. General study findings and limits: Uninvolved adjacent lung showed peak T cell clonality, exceeding tumor.

The CDR3 extends over 15 amino acids. Germline V CDR1 and CDR2: LNHNV, YYDKDF (reference sequence). V lost 0 bases to trimming and J lost 6 bases, with 12 bases between them. The rearrangement links TRBV15 to TRBJ2-1, with D tentatively TRBD2 (5 bases). The material was peripheral blood, obtained before any cancer treatment. This sequence was found in a woman aged 18-55 years with stage III lung adenocarcinoma. The CDR3 protein is CATSRDLNSVNEQFF. Here the CDR3 DNA reads TGTGCCACCAGCAGAGATCTAAATAGCGTCAATGAGCAGTTCTTC.